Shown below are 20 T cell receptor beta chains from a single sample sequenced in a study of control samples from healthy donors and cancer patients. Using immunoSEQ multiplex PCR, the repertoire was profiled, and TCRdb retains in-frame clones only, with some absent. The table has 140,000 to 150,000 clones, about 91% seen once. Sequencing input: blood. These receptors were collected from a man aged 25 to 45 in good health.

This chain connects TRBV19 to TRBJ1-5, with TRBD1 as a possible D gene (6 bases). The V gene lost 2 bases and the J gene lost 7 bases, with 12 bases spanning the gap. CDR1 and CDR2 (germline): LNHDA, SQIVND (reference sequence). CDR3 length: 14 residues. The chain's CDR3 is CASSIRTGPQPQHF. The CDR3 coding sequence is TGTGCCAGTAGTATACGAACAGGGCCCCAGCCCCAGCATTTT.

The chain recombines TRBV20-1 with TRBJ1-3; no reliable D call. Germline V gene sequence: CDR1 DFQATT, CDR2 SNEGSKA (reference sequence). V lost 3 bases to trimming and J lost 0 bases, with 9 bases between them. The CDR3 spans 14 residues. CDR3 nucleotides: TGCAGTGCTAGTCTCTGGGACTCTGGAAACACCATATATTTT. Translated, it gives CSASLWDSGNTIYF.

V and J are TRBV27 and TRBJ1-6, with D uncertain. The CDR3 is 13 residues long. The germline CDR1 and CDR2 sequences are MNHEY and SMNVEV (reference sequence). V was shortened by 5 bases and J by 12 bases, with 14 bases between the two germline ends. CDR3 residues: CASSPSQPLPLHF. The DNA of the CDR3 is TGTGCCAGCAGTCCCAGCCAGCCCTTACCCCTCCACTTT.

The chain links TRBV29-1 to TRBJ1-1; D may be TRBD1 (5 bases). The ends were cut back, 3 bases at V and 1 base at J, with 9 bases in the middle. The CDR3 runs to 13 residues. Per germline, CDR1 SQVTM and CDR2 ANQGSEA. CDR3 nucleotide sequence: TGCAGCGTTGAGGGGCGGCAGAACACTGAAGCTTTCTTT. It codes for CSVEGRQNTEAFF.

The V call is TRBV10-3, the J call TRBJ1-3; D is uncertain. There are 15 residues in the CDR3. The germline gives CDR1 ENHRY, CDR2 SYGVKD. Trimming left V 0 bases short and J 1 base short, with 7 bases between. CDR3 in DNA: TGTGCCATCAGTGAGTCAGGAGGGTCTGGAAACACCATATATTTT. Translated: CAISESGGSGNTIYF.

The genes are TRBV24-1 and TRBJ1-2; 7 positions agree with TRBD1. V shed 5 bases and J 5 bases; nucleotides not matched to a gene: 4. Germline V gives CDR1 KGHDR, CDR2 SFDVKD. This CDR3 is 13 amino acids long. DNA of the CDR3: TGTGCCACCAGTGCCGGACAGGAGTATGGCTACACCTTC. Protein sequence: CATSAGQEYGYTF.

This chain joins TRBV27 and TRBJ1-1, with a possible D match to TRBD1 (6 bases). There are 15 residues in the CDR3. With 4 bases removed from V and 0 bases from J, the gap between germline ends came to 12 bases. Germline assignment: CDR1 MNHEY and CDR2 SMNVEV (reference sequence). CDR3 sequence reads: CASSSSQGMNTEAFF. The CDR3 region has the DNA TGTGCCAGCAGTTCATCACAGGGAATGAACACTGAAGCTTTCTTT.

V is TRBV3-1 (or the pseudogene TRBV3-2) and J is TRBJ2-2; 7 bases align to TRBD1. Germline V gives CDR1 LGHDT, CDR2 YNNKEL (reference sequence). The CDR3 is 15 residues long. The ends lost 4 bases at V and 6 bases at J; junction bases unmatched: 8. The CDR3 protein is CASSLKITGAGELFF. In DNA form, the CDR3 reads TGTGCCAGCAGCCTAAAGATAACAGGGGCCGGGGAGCTGTTTTTT.

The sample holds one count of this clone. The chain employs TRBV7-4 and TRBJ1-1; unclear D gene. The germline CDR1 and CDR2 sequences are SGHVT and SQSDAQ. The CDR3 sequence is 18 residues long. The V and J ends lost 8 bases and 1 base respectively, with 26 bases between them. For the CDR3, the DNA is TGTGCCAGCGCCGACCTCGAGGGCGCCGGGCCCCCGAACACTGAAGCTTTCTTT. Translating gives CASADLEGAGPPNTEAFF.

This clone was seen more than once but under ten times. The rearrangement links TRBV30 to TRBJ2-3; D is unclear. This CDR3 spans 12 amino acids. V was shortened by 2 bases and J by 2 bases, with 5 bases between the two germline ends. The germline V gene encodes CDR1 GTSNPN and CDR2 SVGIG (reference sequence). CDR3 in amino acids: CAWSYDTDTQYF. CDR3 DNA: TGTGCCTGGAGTTACGACACAGATACGCAGTATTTT.

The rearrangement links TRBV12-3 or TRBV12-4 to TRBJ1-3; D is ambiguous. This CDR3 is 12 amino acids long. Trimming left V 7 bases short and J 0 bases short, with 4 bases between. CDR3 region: CASTLSGNTIYF. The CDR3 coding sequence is TGTGCCAGCACCCTCTCTGGAAACACCATATATTTT.

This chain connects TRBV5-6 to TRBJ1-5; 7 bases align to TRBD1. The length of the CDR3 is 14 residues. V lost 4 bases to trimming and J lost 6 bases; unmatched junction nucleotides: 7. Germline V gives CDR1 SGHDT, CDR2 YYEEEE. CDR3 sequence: CASSNRQGGQPQHF. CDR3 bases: TGTGCCAGCAGCAACCGACAGGGAGGTCAGCCCCAGCATTTT.

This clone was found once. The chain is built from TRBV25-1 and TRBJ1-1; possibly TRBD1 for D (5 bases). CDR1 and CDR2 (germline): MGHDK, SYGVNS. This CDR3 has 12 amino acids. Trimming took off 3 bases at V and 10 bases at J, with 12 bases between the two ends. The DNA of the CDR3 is TGTGCCAGCAGTGACGTAGGGGCCGGAGCTTTCTTT. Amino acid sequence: CASSDVGAGAFF.

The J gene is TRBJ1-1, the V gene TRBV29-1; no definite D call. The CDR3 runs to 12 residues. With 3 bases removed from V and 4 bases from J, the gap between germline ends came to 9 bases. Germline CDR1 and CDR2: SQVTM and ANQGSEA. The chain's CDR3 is CSVEVVVTEAFF. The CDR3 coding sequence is TGCAGCGTTGAGGTGGTCGTCACTGAAGCTTTCTTT.

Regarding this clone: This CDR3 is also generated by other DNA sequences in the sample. CDR3 sequence reads: CASSLSSGGAGELFF. Here the CDR3 DNA reads TGTGCCAGCAGTTTATCTAGCGGGGGGGCCGGGGAGCTGTTTTTT. This rearrangement joins TRBV27 to TRBJ2-2; 11 bases fit TRBD2. From germline, CDR1 is MNHEY and CDR2 SMNVEV (reference sequence). There are 15 residues in the CDR3. V trimming: 0 bases; J trimming: 6 bases; junction bases outside the gene matches: 0.

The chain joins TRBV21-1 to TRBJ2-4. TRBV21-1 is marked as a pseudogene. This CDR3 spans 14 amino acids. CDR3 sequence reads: CAVTGDLEKNIQYF. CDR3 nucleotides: TGTGCCGTAACCGGGGACCTCGAAAAAAACATTCAGTACTTC.

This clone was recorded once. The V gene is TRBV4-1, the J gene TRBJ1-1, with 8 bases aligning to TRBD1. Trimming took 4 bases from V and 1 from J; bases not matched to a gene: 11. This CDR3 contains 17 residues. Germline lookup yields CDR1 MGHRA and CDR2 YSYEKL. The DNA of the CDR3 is TGCGCCAGCAGCCGTAACAGGGGGGGGATTTGGAACACTGAAGCTTTCTTT. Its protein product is CASSRNRGGIWNTEAFF.

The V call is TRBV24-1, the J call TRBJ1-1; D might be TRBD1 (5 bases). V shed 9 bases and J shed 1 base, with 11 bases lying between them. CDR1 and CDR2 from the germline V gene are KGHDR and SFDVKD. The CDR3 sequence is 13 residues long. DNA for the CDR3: TGTGCCACCTCGAGAGGGACGAACACTGAAGCTTTCTTT. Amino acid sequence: CATSRGTNTEAFF.

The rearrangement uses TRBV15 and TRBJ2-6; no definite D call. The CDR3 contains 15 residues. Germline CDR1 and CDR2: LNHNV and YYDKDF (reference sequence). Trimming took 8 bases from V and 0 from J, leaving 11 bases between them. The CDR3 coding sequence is TGTGCCACCGTAGAGGTTTCCTCTGGGGCCAACGTCCTGACTTTC. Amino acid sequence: CATVEVSSGANVLTF.

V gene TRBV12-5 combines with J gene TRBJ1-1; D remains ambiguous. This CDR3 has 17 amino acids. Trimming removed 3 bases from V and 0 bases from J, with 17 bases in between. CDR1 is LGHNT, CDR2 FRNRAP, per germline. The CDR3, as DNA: TGTGCTAGTGGTTTCGAAGGCTCACCCAACATGAACACTGAAGCTTTCTTT. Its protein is CASGFEGSPNMNTEAFF.